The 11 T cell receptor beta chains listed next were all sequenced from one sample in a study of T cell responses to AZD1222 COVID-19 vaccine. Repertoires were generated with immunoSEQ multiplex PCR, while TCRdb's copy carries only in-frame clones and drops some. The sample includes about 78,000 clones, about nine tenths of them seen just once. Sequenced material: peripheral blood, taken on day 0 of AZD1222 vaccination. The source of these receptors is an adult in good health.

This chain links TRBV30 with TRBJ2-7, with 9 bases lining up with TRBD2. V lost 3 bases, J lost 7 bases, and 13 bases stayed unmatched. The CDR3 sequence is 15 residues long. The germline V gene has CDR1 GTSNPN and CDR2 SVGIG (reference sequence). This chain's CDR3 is CAWSRVAGVVGEQYF. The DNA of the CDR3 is TGTGCCTGGAGCCGGGTAGCGGGAGTAGTGGGGGAGCAGTACTTC.

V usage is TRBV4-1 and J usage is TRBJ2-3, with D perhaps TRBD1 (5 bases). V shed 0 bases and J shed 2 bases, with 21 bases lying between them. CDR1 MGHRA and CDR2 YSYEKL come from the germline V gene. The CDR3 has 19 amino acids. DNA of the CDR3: TGCGCCAGCAGCCAAGATCCAGGAAGTCCAGGGCCTTTCACAGATACGCAGTATTTT. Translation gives CASSQDPGSPGPFTDTQYF.

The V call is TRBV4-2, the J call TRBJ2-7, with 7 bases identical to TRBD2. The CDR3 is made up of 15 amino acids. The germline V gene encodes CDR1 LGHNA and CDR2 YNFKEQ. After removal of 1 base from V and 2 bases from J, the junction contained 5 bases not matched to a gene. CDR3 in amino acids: CASSQGSGPTYEQYF. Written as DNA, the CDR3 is TGTGCCAGCAGCCAAGGTAGCGGGCCCACCTACGAGCAGTACTTC.

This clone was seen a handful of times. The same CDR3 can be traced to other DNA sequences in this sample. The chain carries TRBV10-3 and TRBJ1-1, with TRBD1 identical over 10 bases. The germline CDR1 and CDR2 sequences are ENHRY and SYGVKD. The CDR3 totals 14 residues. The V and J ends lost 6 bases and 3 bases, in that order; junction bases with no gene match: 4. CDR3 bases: TGTGCCATCAGGGGGGGACAGGGGTACACTGAAGCTTTCTTT. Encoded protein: CAIRGGQGYTEAFF.

CDR3: CASSYGGRMNTEAFF. In nucleotides, the CDR3 is TGTGCCAGCAGTTACGGGGGACGTATGAACACTGAAGCTTTCTTT. This chain joins TRBV6-5 and TRBJ1-1, with D perhaps matching TRBD1 (5 bases). CDR3 length: 15 residues. V lost 2 bases and J 0 bases, leaving 10 bases between the germline ends. Germline CDR1 MNHEY, CDR2 SVGAGI.

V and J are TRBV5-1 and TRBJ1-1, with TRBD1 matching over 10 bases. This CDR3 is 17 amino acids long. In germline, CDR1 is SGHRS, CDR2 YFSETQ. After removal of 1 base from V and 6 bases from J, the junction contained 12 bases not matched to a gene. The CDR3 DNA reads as TGCGCCAGCAGCTTGATCGGGACAGGGGAGATAGTCGCTGAAGCTTTCTTT. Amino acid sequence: CASSLIGTGEIVAEAFF.

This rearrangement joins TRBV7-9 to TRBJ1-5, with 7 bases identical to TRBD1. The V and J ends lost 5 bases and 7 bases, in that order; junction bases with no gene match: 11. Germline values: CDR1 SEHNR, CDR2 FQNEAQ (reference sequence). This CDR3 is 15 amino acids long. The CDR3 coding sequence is TGTGCCAGCAGCGGGGGGACAGAAGAGTTACAGCCCCAGCATTTT. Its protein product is CASSGGTEELQPQHF.

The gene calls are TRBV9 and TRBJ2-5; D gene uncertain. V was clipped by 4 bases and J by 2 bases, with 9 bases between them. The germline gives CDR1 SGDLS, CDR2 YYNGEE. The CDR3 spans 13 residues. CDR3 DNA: TGTGCCAGCAGCCCCGACATGCAAGAGACCCAGTACTTC. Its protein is CASSPDMQETQYF.

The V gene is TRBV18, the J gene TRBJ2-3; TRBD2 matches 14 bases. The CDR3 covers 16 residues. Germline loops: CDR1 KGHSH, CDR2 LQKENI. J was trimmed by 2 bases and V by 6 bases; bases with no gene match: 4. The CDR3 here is CASSRLAGGSTDTQYF. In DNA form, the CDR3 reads TGTGCCAGCTCCCGACTAGCGGGAGGGTCCACAGATACGCAGTATTTT.

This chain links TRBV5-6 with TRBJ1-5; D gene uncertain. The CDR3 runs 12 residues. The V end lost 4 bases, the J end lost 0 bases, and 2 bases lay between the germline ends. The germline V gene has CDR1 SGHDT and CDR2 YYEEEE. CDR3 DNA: TGTGCCAGCAGCATTAGCAATCAGCCCCAGCATTTT. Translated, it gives CASSISNQPQHF.

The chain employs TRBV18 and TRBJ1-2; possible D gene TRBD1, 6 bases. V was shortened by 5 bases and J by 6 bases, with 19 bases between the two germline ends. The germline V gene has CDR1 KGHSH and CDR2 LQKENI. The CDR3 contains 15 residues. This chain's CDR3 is CASSGSLQGMDGYTF. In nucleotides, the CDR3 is TGTGCCAGCTCAGGTTCATTACAGGGAATGGATGGCTACACCTTC.